Given below is one TCR beta chain in context. Antigen: not known. This sample stems from a study of T cell responses to AZD1222 COVID-19 vaccine. Whole-study findings and limits: Dominant at 160-218 and 743-854, vaccine-associated CD4 TCRs also spanned spike. A mostly white British donor set with more females was recruited, and clonal diversity was possibly underestimated.

The assay was immunoSEQ multiplex PCR, and TCRdb's table has in-frame clones only and misses some. The table records fewer than 150,000 clones, 70% to 90% of them present only once. Trimming shortened V by 2 bases and J by 1 base, and 6 bases separated the two germline ends. Germline CDR1 MNHEY, CDR2 SVGEGT. The CDR3 has 14 amino acids. This sequence was found in an adult who received the AZD1222 COVID-19 vaccine. The sample was peripheral blood, taken 28 days after the second AZD1222 dose. The chain has TRBV6-2 or TRBV6-3 and TRBJ2-1, with D possibly being TRBD2 (5 bases). In DNA, the CDR3 is TGTGCCAGCAGTTACCGGGATTCCTACAATGAGCAGTTCTTC. Encoded protein: CASSYRDSYNEQFF.